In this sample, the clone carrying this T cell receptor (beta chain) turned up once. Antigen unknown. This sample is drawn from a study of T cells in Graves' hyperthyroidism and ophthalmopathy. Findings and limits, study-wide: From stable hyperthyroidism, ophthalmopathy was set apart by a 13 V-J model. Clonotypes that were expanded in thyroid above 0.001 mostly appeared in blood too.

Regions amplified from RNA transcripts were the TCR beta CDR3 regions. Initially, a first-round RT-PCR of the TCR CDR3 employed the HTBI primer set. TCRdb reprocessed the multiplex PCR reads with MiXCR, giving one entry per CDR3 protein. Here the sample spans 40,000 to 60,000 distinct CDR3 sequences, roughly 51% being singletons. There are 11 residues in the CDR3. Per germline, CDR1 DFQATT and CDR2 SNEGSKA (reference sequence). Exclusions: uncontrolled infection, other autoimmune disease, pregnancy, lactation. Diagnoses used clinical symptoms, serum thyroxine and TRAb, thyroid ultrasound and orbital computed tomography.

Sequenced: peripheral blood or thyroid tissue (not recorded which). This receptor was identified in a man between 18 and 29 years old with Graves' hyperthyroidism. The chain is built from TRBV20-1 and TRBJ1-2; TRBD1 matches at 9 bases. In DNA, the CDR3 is TGCACTAGGGACAGGGAATATGGCTACACCTTC. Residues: CTRDREYGYTF.